The T cell receptor beta chain under discussion was sequenced for a study of response to subunit inactivated influenza vaccine. TCRdb processed the RT-PCR reads anew with MiXCR; each CDR3 protein has one entry. This sample has roughly 780,000 distinct CDR3 sequences, with roughly 18% found just once. Germline V gene sequence: CDR1 MDHEN, CDR2 SYDVKM. This CDR3 region has 18 residues. Germline trimming cut 3 bases from V and 4 bases from J; bases unmatched to any gene: 14. The sample here was PBMCs from blood, taken about 5 days after vaccination. The clonotype originates from a man aged 45 to 65 who received an inactivated influenza vaccine. The rearrangement uses TRBV28 and TRBJ2-1; TRBD1 agrees at 8 bases. The CDR3: CASSFLTGVVRSYNEQFF. Written as DNA, the CDR3 is TGTGCCAGCAGTTTTCTGACAGGGGTCGTGCGTTCGTACAATGAGCAGTTCTTC.